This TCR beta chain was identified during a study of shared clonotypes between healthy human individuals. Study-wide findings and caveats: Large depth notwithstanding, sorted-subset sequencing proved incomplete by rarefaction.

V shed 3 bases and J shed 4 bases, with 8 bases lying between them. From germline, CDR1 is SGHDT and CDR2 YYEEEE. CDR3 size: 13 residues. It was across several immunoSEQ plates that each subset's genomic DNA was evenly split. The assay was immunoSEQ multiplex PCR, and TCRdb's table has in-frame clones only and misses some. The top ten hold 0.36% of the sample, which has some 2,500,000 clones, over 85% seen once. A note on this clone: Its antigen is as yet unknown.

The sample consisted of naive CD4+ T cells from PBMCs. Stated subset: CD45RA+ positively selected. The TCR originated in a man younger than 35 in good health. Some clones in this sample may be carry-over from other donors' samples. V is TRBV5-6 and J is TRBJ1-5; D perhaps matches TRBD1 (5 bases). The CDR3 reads CASSSDRNQPQHF. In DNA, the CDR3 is TGTGCCAGCAGCTCCGACAGAAATCAGCCCCAGCATTTT.